This T cell receptor (beta chain) emerged from a study of OX40 agonist ivuxolimab in advanced cancers. At the level of the study: Partial responses occurred in Three dose-escalation patients, one with hepatocellular carcinoma and two with cutaneous melanoma.

General study points: Both CD4+ and CD8+ T cell populations in blood had undergone clonal expansion by week 6 at 0.1 to 3.0 mg/kg. Relative to CD4+ cells, CD8+ T cells on average had more expanded clones.

This clone has only one observation. What it binds is unknown. Sequencing was performed with immunoSEQ multiplex PCR; in TCRdb, only in-frame clones are kept and a portion is missing. The sample consists of fewer than 80,000 clones, roughly 88% of them appearing once. The ends were cut back, 0 bases at V and 0 bases at J, with 6 bases in the middle. The germline V gene encodes CDR1 LNHNV and CDR2 YYDKDF (reference sequence). The CDR3 covers 15 residues. This clonotype originated in an adult with an advanced solid tumor such as melanoma, head and neck, liver or kidney cancer. The input for sequencing was CD4+ or CD8+ T cells sorted from blood, taken in a trial of the OX40 agonist ivuxolimab. This chain links TRBV15 with TRBJ1-3; D not resolved. CDR3 coding DNA: TGTGCCACCAGCAGAGAGGTTTTCTCTGGAAACACCATATATTTT. Translated: CATSREVFSGNTIYF.